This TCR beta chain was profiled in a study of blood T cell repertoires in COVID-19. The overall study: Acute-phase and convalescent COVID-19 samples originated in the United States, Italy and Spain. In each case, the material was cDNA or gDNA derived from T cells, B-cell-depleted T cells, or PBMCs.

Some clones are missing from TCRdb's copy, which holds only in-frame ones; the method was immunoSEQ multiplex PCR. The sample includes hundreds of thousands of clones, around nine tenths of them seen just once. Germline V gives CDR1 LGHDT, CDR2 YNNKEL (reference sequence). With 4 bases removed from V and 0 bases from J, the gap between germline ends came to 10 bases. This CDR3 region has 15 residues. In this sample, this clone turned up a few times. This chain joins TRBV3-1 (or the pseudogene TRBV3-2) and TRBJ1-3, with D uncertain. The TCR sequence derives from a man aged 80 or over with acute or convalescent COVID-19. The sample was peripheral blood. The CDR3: CASSRRRSSGNTIYF. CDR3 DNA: TGTGCCAGCAGCCGCAGGAGGTCCTCTGGAAACACCATATATTTT.